This TCR beta chain was captured by sequencing in a study of T cell responses to AZD1222 COVID-19 vaccine. Across the whole study: Investigators merged groups given second doses at roughly 4 or roughly 12 weeks.

The repertoire was sequenced with immunoSEQ multiplex PCR; TCRdb's copy has only in-frame clones and lacks some. This sample has 150,000 to 200,000 clones, with 85% to 95% found just once. With regard to this clone: Its target is unknown.

Germline loops: CDR1 SGHDT, CDR2 YYEEEE. The CDR3 consists of 12 residues. V dropped 3 bases and J dropped 7 bases, with 10 bases sitting between them. Study-level points and caveats: The breadth and depth of Spike-specific TCRs increased once two AZD1222 doses had been given. Epitopes outside B.1.351 and B.1.1.7 mutated regions reportedly drew nearly half of spike TCRs.

Sequenced here: peripheral blood, sampled on day 0 of AZD1222 vaccination. The clonotype was recovered from an adult in good health. The rearrangement uses TRBV5-6 and TRBJ1-1; possibly TRBD1 for D (6 bases). This CDR3 is CASSWGDIEAFF. The CDR3 region has the DNA TGTGCCAGCAGCTGGGGGGACATTGAAGCTTTCTTT. Variable domain in full (rest from reference TRBV5-6 and TRBJ1-1): DAGVTQSPTHLIKTRGQQVTLRCSPKSGHDTVSWYQQALGQGPQFIFQYYEEEERQRGNFPDRFSGHQFPNYSSELNVNALLLGDSALYLCASSWGDIEAFFGQGTRLTVV.